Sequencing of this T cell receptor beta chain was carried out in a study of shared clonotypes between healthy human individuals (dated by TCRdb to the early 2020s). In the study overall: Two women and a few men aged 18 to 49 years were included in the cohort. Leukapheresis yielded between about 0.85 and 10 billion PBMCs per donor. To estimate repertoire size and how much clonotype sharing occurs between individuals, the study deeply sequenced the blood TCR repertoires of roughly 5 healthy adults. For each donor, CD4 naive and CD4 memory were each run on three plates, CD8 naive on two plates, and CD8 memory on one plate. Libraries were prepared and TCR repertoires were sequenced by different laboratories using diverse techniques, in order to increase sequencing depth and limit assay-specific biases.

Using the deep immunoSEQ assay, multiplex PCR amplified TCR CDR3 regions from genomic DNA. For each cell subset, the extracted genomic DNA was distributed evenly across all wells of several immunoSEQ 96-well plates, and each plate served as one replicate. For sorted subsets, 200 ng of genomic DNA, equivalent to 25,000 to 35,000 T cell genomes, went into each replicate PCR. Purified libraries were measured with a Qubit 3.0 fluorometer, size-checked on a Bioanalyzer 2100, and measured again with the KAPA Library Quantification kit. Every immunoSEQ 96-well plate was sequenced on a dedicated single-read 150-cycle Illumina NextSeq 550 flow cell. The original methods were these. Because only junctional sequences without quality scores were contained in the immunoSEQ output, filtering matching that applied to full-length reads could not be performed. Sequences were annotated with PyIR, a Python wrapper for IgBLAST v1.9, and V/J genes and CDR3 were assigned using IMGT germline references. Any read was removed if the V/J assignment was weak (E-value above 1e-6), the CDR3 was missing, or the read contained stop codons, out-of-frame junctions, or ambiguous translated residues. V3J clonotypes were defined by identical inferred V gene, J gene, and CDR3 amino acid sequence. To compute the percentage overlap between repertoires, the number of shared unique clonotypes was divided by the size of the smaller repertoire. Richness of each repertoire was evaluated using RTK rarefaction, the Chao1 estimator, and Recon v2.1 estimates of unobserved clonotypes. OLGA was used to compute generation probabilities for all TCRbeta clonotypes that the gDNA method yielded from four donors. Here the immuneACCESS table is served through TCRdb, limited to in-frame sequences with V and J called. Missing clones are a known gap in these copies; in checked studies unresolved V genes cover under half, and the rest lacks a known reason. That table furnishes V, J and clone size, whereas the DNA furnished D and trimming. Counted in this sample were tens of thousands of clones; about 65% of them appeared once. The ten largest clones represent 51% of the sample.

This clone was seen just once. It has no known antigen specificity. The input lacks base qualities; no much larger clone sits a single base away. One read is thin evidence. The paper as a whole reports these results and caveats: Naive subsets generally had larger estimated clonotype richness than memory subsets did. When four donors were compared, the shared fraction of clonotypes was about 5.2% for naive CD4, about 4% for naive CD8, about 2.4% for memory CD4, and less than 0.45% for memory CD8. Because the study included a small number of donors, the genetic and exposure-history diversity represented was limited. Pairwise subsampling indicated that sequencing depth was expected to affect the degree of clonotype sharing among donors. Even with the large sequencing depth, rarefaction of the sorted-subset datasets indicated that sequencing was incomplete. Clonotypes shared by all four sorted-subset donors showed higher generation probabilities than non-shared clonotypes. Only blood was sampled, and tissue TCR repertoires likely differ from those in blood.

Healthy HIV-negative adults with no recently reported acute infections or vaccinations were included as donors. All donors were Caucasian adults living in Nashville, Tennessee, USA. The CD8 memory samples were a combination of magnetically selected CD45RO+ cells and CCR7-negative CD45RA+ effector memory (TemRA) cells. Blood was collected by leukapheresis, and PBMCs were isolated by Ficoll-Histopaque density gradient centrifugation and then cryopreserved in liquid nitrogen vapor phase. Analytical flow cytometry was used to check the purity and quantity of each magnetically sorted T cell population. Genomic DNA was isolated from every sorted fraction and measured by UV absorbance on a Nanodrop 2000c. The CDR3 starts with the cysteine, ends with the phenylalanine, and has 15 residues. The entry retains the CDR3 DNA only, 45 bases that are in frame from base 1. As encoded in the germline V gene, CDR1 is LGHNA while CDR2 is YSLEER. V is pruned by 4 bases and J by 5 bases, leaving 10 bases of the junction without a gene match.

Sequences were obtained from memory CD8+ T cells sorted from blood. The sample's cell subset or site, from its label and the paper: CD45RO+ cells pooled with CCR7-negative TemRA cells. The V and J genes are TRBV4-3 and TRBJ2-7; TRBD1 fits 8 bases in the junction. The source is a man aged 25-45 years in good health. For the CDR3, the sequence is CASSPTGGGQDEQYF. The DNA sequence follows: TGCGCCAGCAGCCCCACAGGGGGTGGGCAGGACGAGCAGTACTTC.